This entry concerns a single T cell receptor beta chain. In Seattle, patients joined the study during active infection and were tracked longitudinally. The sample originates from a study of blood T cell repertoires in COVID-19. This CDR3 has 13 residues. The junction had 6 bases not matched to a gene; V was cut back by 10 bases and J by 5 bases. Germline V lookup: CDR1 SNHLY, CDR2 FYNNEI. Authors' processing steps: Amplification of reference gene primers was used by the study to estimate nucleated cell counts. The table came from immunoSEQ multiplex PCR; TCRdb's copy has only in-frame clones and leaves some out. V and J calls and clone size are those listed in that table; D and trimming were worked out from the DNA. This table has fewer than 450,000 clones, more than 70% appearing once.

Sequenced material: peripheral blood. This clonotype originated in a woman aged 45-65 years with COVID-19, enrolled during active disease. The genes are TRBV2 and TRBJ1-4; TRBD1 aligns across 8 bases. The CDR3 protein is CAIPDRENEKLFF. The CDR3 DNA follows: TGTGCCATACCGGACAGGGAAAATGAAAAACTGTTTTTT.